One sample yielded the 23 T cell receptor beta chains listed below, sequenced in a study of blood T cell repertoires in COVID-19. Assay used: immunoSEQ multiplex PCR; TCRdb lists only in-frame clones, some missing. The table shows about 370,000 clones, with 75% to 90% occurring only once. The sample was PBMCs or T cells enriched from blood (not recorded which). The receptors here all came from a man aged 18 to 35 who had recovered from COVID-19.

The CDR3 sequence: CASSRAGGSTGELFF. The CDR3 bases are TGCGCCAGCAGCCGGGCGGGAGGGAGCACCGGGGAGCTGTTTTTT. The chain has TRBV4-3 and TRBJ2-2, with 9 bases that match TRBD2. CDR1 is LGHNA, CDR2 YSLEER, per germline. This CDR3 is 15 amino acids long. Losses at the gene ends were 4 bases for V and 4 bases for J; bases not matched to a gene: 4.

The chain joins TRBV11-2 to TRBJ2-1, with a tentative D call TRBD2 (7 bases). V was trimmed by 1 base and J by 4 bases, leaving 14 bases between them. Germline values: CDR1 SGHAT, CDR2 FQNNGV. The CDR3 is made up of 16 amino acids. The CDR3 loop reads CASSLVGGAGYNEQFF. Written as DNA, the CDR3 is TGTGCCAGCAGCTTAGTAGGGGGGGCCGGGTACAATGAGCAGTTCTTC.

The chain uses TRBV10-3 and TRBJ2-2; D possibly corresponds to TRBD2 (6 bases). Germline V CDR1 and CDR2: ENHRY, SYGVKD. The CDR3 sequence is 15 residues long. Trimming removed 5 bases at V and 1 base at J, with 11 bases between. CDR3: CAISPGLQNTGELFF. CDR3 nucleotide sequence: TGTGCCATCAGTCCGGGACTCCAGAACACCGGGGAGCTGTTTTTT.

The chain carries TRBV15 and TRBJ1-4; 10 bases match TRBD1. This CDR3 is 14 amino acids long. CDR1 and CDR2 (germline): LNHNV, YYDKDF (reference sequence). V lost 5 bases and J lost 9; bases outside the gene matches: 6. Here the CDR3 reads CATSSGTGDKKLFF. For the CDR3, the DNA is TGTGCCACCAGCTCCGGGACAGGGGATAAAAAACTGTTTTTT.

The chain joins TRBV5-4 to TRBJ1-5, with 7 bases that match TRBD1. Per the germline V gene, CDR1 is SGHNT and CDR2 is YYREEE (reference sequence). Germline trimming cut 4 bases from V and 4 bases from J; bases unmatched to any gene: 11. This CDR3 region has 16 residues. The CDR3, as DNA: TGTGCCAGCAGCCCTCGTCCTGGGACAGATAATCAGCCCCAGCATTTT. Amino acids: CASSPRPGTDNQPQHF.

This clone was observed a few times. The rearrangement joins TRBV5-1 to TRBJ2-7; the match to TRBD1 covers 8 bases. V lost 7 bases and J lost 5; bases outside the gene matches: 11. Germline CDR1 is SGHRS and CDR2 is YFSETQ. The CDR3 totals 14 residues. In DNA, the CDR3 is TGCGCCAGCGGATTAGACAGGGGTGAGAACGAGCAGTACTTC. It translates to CASGLDRGENEQYF. The full variable domain, its missing parts supplied by reference TRBV5-1 and TRBJ2-7, is KAGVTQTPRYLIKTRGQQVTLSCSPISGHRSVSWYQQTPGQGLQFLFEYFSETQRNKGNFPGRFSGRQFSNSRSEMNVSTLELGDSALYLCASGLDRGENEQYFGPGTRLTVT.

J is TRBJ1-2 and V is TRBV7-2; the match to TRBD1 covers 7 bases. V dropped 1 base and J dropped 2; count of bases not matched to a gene: 4. Germline lookup yields CDR1 SGHTA and CDR2 FQGNSA. The CDR3 has 15 residues. The CDR3 region is CASSLGGGPNYGYTF. DNA of the CDR3: TGTGCCAGCAGCTTAGGAGGGGGCCCGAACTATGGCTACACCTTC.

The chain joins TRBV11-2 to TRBJ2-7; TRBD2 is a possible D gene (5 bases). The V end lost 2 bases, the J end lost 5 bases, and 7 bases lay between the germline ends. This CDR3 has 12 amino acids. Germline CDR1 SGHAT, CDR2 FQNNGV. The CDR3 protein is CASSLTGNEQYF. CDR3 bases: TGTGCCAGCAGCTTAACGGGGAACGAGCAGTACTTC.

The rearrangement uses TRBV6-6 and TRBJ2-7, with a tentative D call TRBD2 (5 bases). The CDR3 is made up of 16 amino acids. The germline V gene encodes CDR1 MNHNY and CDR2 SVGAGI (reference sequence). V lost 0 bases to trimming and J lost 0 bases, with 12 bases between them. The CDR3 DNA reads as TGTGCCAGCAGTTACTCGGAGCAGCGGTCCTCCTACGAGCAGTACTTC. Protein: CASSYSEQRSSYEQYF.

The genes are TRBV6-6 and TRBJ2-7; 9 bases agree with TRBD1. Per germline, CDR1 MNHNY and CDR2 SVGAGI (reference sequence). The V gene end was trimmed by 4 bases and the J gene end by 2 bases; junction bases not matched to a gene: 6. The CDR3 has 15 amino acids. In DNA form, the CDR3 reads TGTGCCAGCAGTTCCTCGGACAGGGGACCCTACGAGCAGTACTTC. Translated: CASSSSDRGPYEQYF.

The rearrangement joins TRBV3-1 (or the pseudogene TRBV3-2) to TRBJ2-3; D is possibly TRBD2 (6 bases). Germline V gene data show CDR1 as LGHDT and CDR2 as YNNKEL (reference sequence). The CDR3 sequence is 16 residues long. The ends were cut back, 0 bases at V and 1 base at J, with 11 bases in the middle. CDR3 region: CASSQDYAGRTDTQYF. DNA for the CDR3: TGTGCCAGCAGCCAAGATTACGCGGGGCGCACAGATACGCAGTATTTT.

This clone was detected only once. The chain has TRBV19 and TRBJ2-7; D remains unclear. Germline lookup yields CDR1 LNHDA and CDR2 SQIVND (reference sequence). The CDR3 covers 13 residues. V was clipped by 7 bases and J by 2 bases, with 12 bases between them. CDR3 sequence reads: CASTPGDTYEQYF. The CDR3 DNA is TGTGCCAGTACGCCCGGTGATACCTACGAGCAGTACTTC.

The chain couples TRBV7-9 to TRBJ2-5, with TRBD1 identical over 9 bases. CDR1 SEHNR and CDR2 FQNEAQ come from the germline V gene (reference sequence). V was pared by 2 bases and J by 5 bases, with 12 bases of the junction left unmatched. The CDR3 extends over 17 amino acids. The CDR3, as DNA: TGTGCCAGCAGCTTATATGGGACAGGGAGTACTTTCGAGACCCAGTACTTC. Residues: CASSLYGTGSTFETQYF.

The chain carries TRBV5-1 and TRBJ2-3, with 7 nucleotides matching TRBD1. V lost 3 bases and J lost 1; bases outside the gene matches: 14. This CDR3 is 18 amino acids long. Per germline, CDR1 SGHRS and CDR2 YFSETQ. In DNA form, the CDR3 reads TGCGCCAGCAGCTATTTTGGGGCAGGGGGTAGTGGCACAGATACGCAGTATTTT. It translates to CASSYFGAGGSGTDTQYF. Based on the CDR3 plus reference TRBV5-1 and TRBJ2-3, the full variable domain is KAGVTQTPRYLIKTRGQQVTLSCSPISGHRSVSWYQQTPGQGLQFLFEYFSETQRNKGNFPGRFSGRQFSNSRSEMNVSTLELGDSALYLCASSYFGAGGSGTDTQYFGPGTRLTVL.

The chain combines TRBV19 with TRBJ1-1; unclear D gene. This CDR3 is 14 amino acids long. V was pared by 6 bases and J by 1 base, with 12 bases between. CDR1 and CDR2 from the germline V gene are LNHDA and SQIVND (reference sequence). The CDR3 DNA follows: TGTGCCAGTAGCCAACGTCGGGGGAACACTGAAGCTTTCTTT. Protein product: CASSQRRGNTEAFF.

In this sample, this clone turned up once. The V gene is TRBV19, the J gene TRBJ2-5; TRBD1 matches 7 bases. The CDR3 is 15 residues long. Trimming took 5 bases from V and 5 from J; bases not matched to a gene: 11. Germline V gene sequence: CDR1 LNHDA, CDR2 SQIVND (reference sequence). The CDR3 spells CASSRSLDRWETQYF. CDR3 bases: TGTGCCAGTAGTCGTAGCTTGGACAGGTGGGAGACCCAGTACTTC.

V gene TRBV7-2 combines with J gene TRBJ1-1, with 7 bases identical to TRBD1. This CDR3 comprises 15 residues. With 3 bases clipped from V and 0 bases from J, the junction kept 4 bases outside the gene matches. Germline lookup yields CDR1 SGHTA and CDR2 FQGNSA. In nucleotides, the CDR3 is TGTGCCAGCAGCTTGACAGGGAGTATGAACACTGAAGCTTTCTTT. It translates to CASSLTGSMNTEAFF.

This rearrangement joins TRBV6-5 to TRBJ1-1; the D gene is possibly TRBD1 (6 bases). CDR3 size: 14 residues. CDR1 MNHEY and CDR2 SVGAGI come from the germline V gene. V was clipped by 7 bases and J by 1 base, with 13 bases between them. CDR3 bases: TGTGCCAGCATCCGCACACAGGGGAACACTGAAGCTTTCTTT. Its protein product is CASIRTQGNTEAFF.

The chain links TRBV28 to TRBJ1-3; D is ambiguous. Trimming removed 4 bases from V and 0 bases from J, with 10 bases in between. The CDR3 is 15 amino acids. CDR1 and CDR2 (germline): MDHEN, SYDVKM. For the CDR3, the DNA is TGTGCCAGCAGTTCGACTGGTTTCTCTGGAAACACCATATATTTT. It is translated as CASSSTGFSGNTIYF.

The V gene is TRBV24-1, the J gene TRBJ2-7, with D unresolved. CDR3 length equals 13 residues. The V gene's germline CDR1 is KGHDR and CDR2 SFDVKD. Trimming cost V 5 bases and J 0 bases, with 7 bases left between them. This chain's CDR3 is CATSVPGSYEQYF. CDR3 sequence (DNA): TGTGCCACCAGTGTGCCGGGCTCCTACGAGCAGTACTTC.

The V and J genes are TRBV15 and TRBJ1-1; 9 nucleotides line up with TRBD1. This CDR3 comprises 16 residues. Germline-derived CDR1 and CDR2 are LNHNV and YYDKDF (reference sequence). The ends lost 3 bases at V and 0 bases at J; junction bases unmatched: 5. CDR3 nucleotide sequence: TGTGCCACCAGCAGGGGGACAGGGAGATTGAACACTGAAGCTTTCTTT. This sequence encodes CATSRGTGRLNTEAFF.

The chain links TRBV7-8 to TRBJ1-1; 8 nucleotides match TRBD1. Unmatched junction bases numbered 5, after V lost 3 bases and J lost 2 bases. The V gene's germline CDR1 is SGHVS and CDR2 FQNEAQ. The CDR3 totals 15 residues. CDR3 region: CASSFSDRGNTEAFF. Here the CDR3 DNA reads TGTGCCAGCAGCTTCTCCGACAGGGGTAACACTGAAGCTTTCTTT.

This chain connects TRBV12-3 or TRBV12-4 to TRBJ1-6, with D possibly matching TRBD1 (5 bases). CDR3 length: 13 amino acids. The germline V and J ends were trimmed by 3 bases and 10 bases, with 10 bases remaining between them. CDR3 in amino acids: CASSLMAGSPLHF. The DNA of the CDR3 is TGTGCCAGCAGTTTGATGGCAGGGTCACCCCTCCACTTT.